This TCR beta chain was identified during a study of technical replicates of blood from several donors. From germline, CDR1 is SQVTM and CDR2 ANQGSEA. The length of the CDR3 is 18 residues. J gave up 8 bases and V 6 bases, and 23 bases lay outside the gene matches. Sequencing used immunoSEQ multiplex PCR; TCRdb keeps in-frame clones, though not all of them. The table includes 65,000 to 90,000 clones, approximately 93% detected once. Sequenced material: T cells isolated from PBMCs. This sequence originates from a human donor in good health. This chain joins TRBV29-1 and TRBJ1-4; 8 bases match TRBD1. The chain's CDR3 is CSVATGQATRWDGEKLFF. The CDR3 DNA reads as TGCAGCGTCGCTACGGGACAGGCAACCAGATGGGATGGCGAAAAACTGTTTTTT.